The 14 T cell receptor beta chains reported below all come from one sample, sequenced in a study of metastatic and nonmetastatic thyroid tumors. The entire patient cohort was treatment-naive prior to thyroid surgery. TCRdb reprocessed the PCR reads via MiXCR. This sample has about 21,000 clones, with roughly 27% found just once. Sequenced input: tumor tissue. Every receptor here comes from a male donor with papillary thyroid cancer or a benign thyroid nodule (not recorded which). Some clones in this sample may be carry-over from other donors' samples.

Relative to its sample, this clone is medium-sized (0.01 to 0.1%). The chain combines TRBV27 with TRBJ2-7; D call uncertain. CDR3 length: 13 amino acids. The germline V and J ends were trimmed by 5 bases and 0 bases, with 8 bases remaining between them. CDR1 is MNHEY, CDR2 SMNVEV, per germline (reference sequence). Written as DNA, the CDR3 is TGTGCCAGCAGTAGCATGGGCTCCTACGAGCAGTACTTC. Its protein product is CASSSMGSYEQYF.

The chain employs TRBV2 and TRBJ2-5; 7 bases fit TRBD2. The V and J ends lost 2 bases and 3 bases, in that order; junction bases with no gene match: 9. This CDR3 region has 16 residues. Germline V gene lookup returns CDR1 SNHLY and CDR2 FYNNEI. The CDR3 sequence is CASSEFMPGTKETQYF. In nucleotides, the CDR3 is TGTGCCAGCAGTGAATTTATGCCAGGGACTAAAGAGACCCAGTACTTC.

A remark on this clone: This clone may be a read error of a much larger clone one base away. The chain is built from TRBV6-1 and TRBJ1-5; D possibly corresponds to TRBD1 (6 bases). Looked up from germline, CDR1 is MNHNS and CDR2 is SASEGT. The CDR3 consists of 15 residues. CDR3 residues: CASSPPGHRDQPRHF. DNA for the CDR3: TGTGCCAGCAGTCCCCCGGGACACCGGGATCAGCCCCGGCATTTT.

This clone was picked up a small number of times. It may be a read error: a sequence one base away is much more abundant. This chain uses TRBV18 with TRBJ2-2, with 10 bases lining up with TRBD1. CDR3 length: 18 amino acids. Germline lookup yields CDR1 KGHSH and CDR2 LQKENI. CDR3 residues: CASSPGQGRNANAGELFF. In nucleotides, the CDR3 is TGTGCCAGCTCACCGGGACAGGGGAGGAACGCGAACGCCGGGGAGCTGTTTTTT.

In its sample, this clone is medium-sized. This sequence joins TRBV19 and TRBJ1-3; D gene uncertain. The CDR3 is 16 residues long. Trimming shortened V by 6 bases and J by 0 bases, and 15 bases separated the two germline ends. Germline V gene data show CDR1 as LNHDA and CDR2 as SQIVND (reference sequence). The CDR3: CASSSSGSSSGNTIYF. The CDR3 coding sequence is TGTGCCAGTAGCTCCTCGGGGAGCAGCTCTGGAAACACCATATATTTT.

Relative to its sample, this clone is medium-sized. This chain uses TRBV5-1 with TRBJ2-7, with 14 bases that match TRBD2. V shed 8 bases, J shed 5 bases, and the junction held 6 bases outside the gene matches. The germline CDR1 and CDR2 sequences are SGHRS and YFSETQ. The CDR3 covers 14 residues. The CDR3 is CASQGLAGVNEQYF. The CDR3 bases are TGCGCCAGTCAGGGACTAGCGGGAGTCAACGAGCAGTACTTC.

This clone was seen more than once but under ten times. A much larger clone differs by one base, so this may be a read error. CDR3 sequence: CASSEGQGGTQYF. The DNA of the CDR3 is TGCGCCAGCAGTGAAGGCCAGGGAGGGACCCAGTACTTC. V usage is TRBV10-2 and J usage is TRBJ2-5, with D possibly being TRBD2 (6 bases). CDR3 length: 13 residues. The germline gives CDR1 WSHSY, CDR2 SAAADI. Trimming cost V 3 bases and J 7 bases, with 12 bases left between them.

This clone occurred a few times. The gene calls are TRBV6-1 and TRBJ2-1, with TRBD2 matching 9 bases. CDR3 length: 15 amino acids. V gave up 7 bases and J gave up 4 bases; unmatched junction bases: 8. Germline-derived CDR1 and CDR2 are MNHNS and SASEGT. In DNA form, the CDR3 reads TGTGCCAGCATCGGCCTAGCGGGAAATTACAATGAGCAGTTCTTC. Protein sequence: CASIGLAGNYNEQFF.

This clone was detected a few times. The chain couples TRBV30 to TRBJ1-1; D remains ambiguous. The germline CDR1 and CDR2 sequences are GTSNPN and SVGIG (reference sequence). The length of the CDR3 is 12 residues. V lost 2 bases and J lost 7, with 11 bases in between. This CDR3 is CAWSTIPVEAFF. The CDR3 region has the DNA TGTGCCTGGAGTACTATTCCAGTTGAAGCTTTCTTT.

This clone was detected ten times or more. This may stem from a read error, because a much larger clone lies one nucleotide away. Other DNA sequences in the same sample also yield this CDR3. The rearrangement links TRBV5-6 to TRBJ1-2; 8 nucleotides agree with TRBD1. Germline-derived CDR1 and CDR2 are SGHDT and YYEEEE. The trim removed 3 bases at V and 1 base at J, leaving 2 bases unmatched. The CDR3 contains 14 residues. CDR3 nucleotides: TGTGCCAGCAGCTCAGACAGGGGTAACTATGGCTACACCTTC. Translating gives CASSSDRGNYGYTF.

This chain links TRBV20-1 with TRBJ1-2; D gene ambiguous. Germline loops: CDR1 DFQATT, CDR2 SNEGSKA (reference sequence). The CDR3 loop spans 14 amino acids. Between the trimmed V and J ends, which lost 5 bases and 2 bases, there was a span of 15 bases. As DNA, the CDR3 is TGCAGTGCTGAGGGAGCAGCGAGAAACTATGGCTACACCTTC. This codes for CSAEGAARNYGYTF.

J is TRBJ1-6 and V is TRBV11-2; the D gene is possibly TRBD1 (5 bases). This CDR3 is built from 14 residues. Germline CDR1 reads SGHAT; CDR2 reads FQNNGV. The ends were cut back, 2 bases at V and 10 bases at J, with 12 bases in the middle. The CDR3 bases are TGTGCCAGCAGCTTACTTGGGGGGGAATCACCCCTCCACTTT. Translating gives CASSLLGGESPLHF.

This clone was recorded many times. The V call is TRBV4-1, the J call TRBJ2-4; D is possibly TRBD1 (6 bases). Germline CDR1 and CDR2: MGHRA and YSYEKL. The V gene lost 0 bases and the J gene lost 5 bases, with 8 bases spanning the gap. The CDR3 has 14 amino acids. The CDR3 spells CASSQERTENIQYF. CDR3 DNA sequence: TGCGCCAGCAGCCAAGAAAGGACAGAAAACATTCAGTACTTC.

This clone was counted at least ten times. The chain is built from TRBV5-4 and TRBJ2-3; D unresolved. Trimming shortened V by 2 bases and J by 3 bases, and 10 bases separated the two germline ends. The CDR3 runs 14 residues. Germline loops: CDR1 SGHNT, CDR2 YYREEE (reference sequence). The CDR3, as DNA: TGTGCCAGCAGCTTAGACCTTGGGACAGATACGCAGTATTTT. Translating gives CASSLDLGTDTQYF.